A single sample is the source of the 26 T cell receptor beta chains below, sequenced in a study of shared clonotypes between healthy human individuals. CD45RO-negative CD8 cells positively selected for CCR7 made up the naive population, which excluded terminally differentiated effector memory CD45RA+ cells. Here immunoSEQ multiplex PCR was the method, and the copy in TCRdb shows in-frame clones only, minus some. The table shows roughly 2 million clones, with over 85% occurring only once. Sequenced: naive CD8+ T cells sorted from blood. Source of these receptors: a young man in good health.

This clone has only a few counts. Additional DNA sequences in this sample encode the identical CDR3. The CDR3 DNA follows: TGTGCCAGCAGCTTAGCGGGATCCTATGGCTACACCTTC. Amino acids: CASSLAGSYGYTF. This sequence joins TRBV7-9 and TRBJ1-2; D remains unclear. This CDR3 is 13 amino acids long. The germline gives CDR1 SEHNR, CDR2 FQNEAQ (reference sequence). V lost 0 bases and J 4 bases, leaving 6 bases between the germline ends. Full variable domain (missing parts from reference TRBV7-9 and TRBJ1-2): DTGVSQNPRHKITKRGQNVTFRCDPISEHNRLYWYRQTLGQGPEFLTYFQNEAQLEKSRLLSDRFSAERPKGSFSTLEIQRTEQGDSAMYLCASSLAGSYGYTFGSGTRLTVV.

This chain links TRBV19 with TRBJ1-1, with TRBD1 matching 9 bases. The germline V gene has CDR1 LNHDA and CDR2 SQIVND (reference sequence). After removal of 5 bases from V and 5 bases from J, the junction contained 9 bases not matched to a gene. The CDR3 has 15 residues. This CDR3 is CASSGIGTGSTEAFF. As DNA, the CDR3 is TGTGCCAGTAGTGGAATCGGGACAGGGAGTACTGAAGCTTTCTTT.

This clone has a handful of counts. The chain combines TRBV7-2 with TRBJ2-7; 8 bases agree with TRBD2. The V and J ends lost 5 bases and 7 bases, in that order; junction bases with no gene match: 10. Germline V gives CDR1 SGHTA, CDR2 FQGNSA. CDR3 length equals 14 residues. The CDR3 protein is CASSQAGTRGEQYF. CDR3 nucleotides: TGTGCCAGCAGCCAAGCCGGGACTAGAGGGGAGCAGTACTTC.

The chain has TRBV4-3 and TRBJ1-6; D may be TRBD1 (5 bases). Germline CDR1 is LGHNA and CDR2 is YSLEER. The ends were cut back, 0 bases at V and 6 bases at J, with 15 bases in the middle. This CDR3 region has 17 residues. The CDR3 coding sequence is TGCGCCAGCAGCCAAGACTGGGGACCGATAGTTAATTCACCCCTCCACTTT. It is translated as CASSQDWGPIVNSPLHF.

The rearrangement joins TRBV6-5 to TRBJ2-7, with D possibly being TRBD2 (6 bases). Germline assignment: CDR1 MNHEY and CDR2 SVGAGI. The CDR3 is made up of 12 amino acids. Trimming cost V 2 bases and J 6 bases, with 8 bases left between them. The CDR3 is CASSYAGLEQYF. CDR3 coding DNA: TGTGCCAGCAGTTACGCGGGGCTCGAGCAGTACTTC.

V and J are TRBV2 and TRBJ2-7, with D possibly being TRBD1 or TRBD2 (5 bases each). V was pared by 4 bases and J by 3 bases, with 7 bases between. The CDR3 runs to 12 residues. Germline V lookup: CDR1 SNHLY, CDR2 FYNNEI. The CDR3 sequence: CASSGGRYEQYF. The CDR3 DNA is TGTGCCAGCAGTGGGGGACGCTACGAGCAGTACTTC.

This clone was counted once. The V call is TRBV28, the J call TRBJ2-1; tentative D call: TRBD1 (6 bases). The CDR3 is 15 residues long. Between the trimmed V and J ends, which lost 3 bases and 3 bases, there was a span of 12 bases. Germline CDR1 and CDR2: MDHEN and SYDVKM. The CDR3 DNA follows: TGTGCCAGCAGTTTTGGGGGCTCCTTCTACAATGAGCAGTTCTTC. Its translation is CASSFGGSFYNEQFF.

This sequence joins TRBV7-6 and TRBJ2-7; 9 nucleotides align to TRBD1. Trimming at V came to 3 bases and at J to 2 bases, leaving 5 bases not matched to a gene. Germline CDR1 reads SGHVS; CDR2 reads FNYEAQ. The CDR3 is 15 residues long. Here the CDR3 reads CASSLGQGAAYEQYF. For the CDR3, the DNA is TGTGCCAGCAGCTTGGGACAGGGAGCAGCCTACGAGCAGTACTTC. Based on the CDR3 plus reference TRBV7-6 and TRBJ2-7, the full variable domain is GAGVSQSPRYKVTKRGQDVALRCDPISGHVSLYWYRQALGQGPEFLTYFNYEAQQDKSGLPNDRFSAERPEGSISTLTIQRTEQRDSAMYRCASSLGQGAAYEQYFGPGTRLTVT.

In the case of this clone: Other nucleotide sequences from this sample produce the same CDR3. V is TRBV27 and J is TRBJ2-7; TRBD2 agrees at 14 bases. Per the germline V gene, CDR1 is MNHEY and CDR2 is SMNVEV (reference sequence). V shed 5 bases, J shed 3 bases, and the junction held 3 bases outside the gene matches. The CDR3 consists of 15 residues. CDR3 in DNA: TGTGCCAGCAGTCCCGGGACTAGCGGGAGCTACGAGCAGTACTTC. It translates to CASSPGTSGSYEQYF.

V is TRBV29-1 and J is TRBJ2-7; D may be TRBD1 (6 bases). Trimming pared 4 bases from V and 4 bases from J, leaving 17 bases between. CDR1 SQVTM and CDR2 ANQGSEA come from the germline V gene. The CDR3 loop spans 14 amino acids. The CDR3 loop is CSVVTGWGAYEQYF. Here the CDR3 DNA reads TGCAGCGTTGTAACAGGGTGGGGCGCGTACGAGCAGTACTTC.

The genes are TRBV2 and TRBJ2-1, with TRBD2 identical over 12 bases. This CDR3 contains 16 residues. J gave up 10 bases and V 5 bases, and 12 bases lay outside the gene matches. Germline CDR1 is SNHLY and CDR2 is FYNNEI. The CDR3 DNA sequence: TGTGCCAGCAGTTCAGCTAGCGGGAGGGCCGAAGGGGAGCAGTTCTTC. As protein: CASSSASGRAEGEQFF.

The chain uses TRBV29-1 and TRBJ2-1; TRBD1 is a possible D gene (6 bases). V was clipped by 0 bases and J by 8 bases, with 14 bases between them. CDR3 length: 14 residues. Germline loops: CDR1 SQVTM, CDR2 ANQGSEA. The CDR3: CSVEEETGSYEQFF. CDR3 nucleotides: TGCAGCGTTGAAGAGGAAACAGGGAGCTATGAGCAGTTCTTC.

In this sample, this clone turned up once. Other DNA variants within this sample encode the same CDR3. The chain employs TRBV4-3 and TRBJ2-3; D is ambiguous. The V gene lost 0 bases and the J gene lost 0 bases, with 4 bases spanning the gap. Germline V gene sequence: CDR1 LGHNA, CDR2 YSLEER. This CDR3 comprises 14 residues. The CDR3: CASSQDRSTDTQYF. CDR3 in DNA: TGCGCCAGCAGCCAAGACAGGAGCACAGATACGCAGTATTTT.

This clone has a handful of counts. V and J are TRBV5-6 and TRBJ2-7; 8 bases agree with TRBD1. This CDR3 comprises 15 residues. Germline assignment: CDR1 SGHDT and CDR2 YYEEEE. The junction had 10 bases not matched to a gene; V was cut back by 6 bases and J by 2 bases. In DNA, the CDR3 is TGTGCCAGCATCCTAAGTAGACAGGGGCCCTACGAGCAGTACTTC. Protein: CASILSRQGPYEQYF.

The CDR3 spells CASSSSGAYYEQYF. The CDR3 region has the DNA TGTGCCAGCAGCTCGTCGGGGGCGTATTACGAGCAGTACTTC. V is TRBV7-9 and J is TRBJ2-7; D tentatively fits TRBD1 or TRBD2 (6 bases each). The CDR3 runs 14 residues. The V and J ends lost 4 bases and 4 bases respectively, with 14 bases between them. Germline lookup yields CDR1 SEHNR and CDR2 FQNEAQ (reference sequence).

On this clone: Other DNA sequences in this specimen translate into the identical CDR3. This chain uses TRBV6-5 with TRBJ2-7; D uncertain. V gave up 2 bases and J gave up 4 bases, with 9 bases separating them. Looked up from germline, CDR1 is MNHEY and CDR2 is SVGAGI. The length of the CDR3 is 13 residues. As DNA, the CDR3 is TGTGCCAGCAGTTACCCGAACAGTTACGAGCAGTACTTC. Translated, it gives CASSYPNSYEQYF.

The chain combines TRBV27 with TRBJ1-2, with D maybe TRBD1 (5 bases). The germline CDR1 and CDR2 sequences are MNHEY and SMNVEV (reference sequence). The length of the CDR3 is 14 residues. The V end was cut by 3 bases, the J end by 4 bases, with 12 bases between. For the CDR3, the DNA is TGTGCCAGCAGTTTCTCCGGGACGGCCTATGGCTACACCTTC. Translation: CASSFSGTAYGYTF.

V usage is TRBV7-6 and J usage is TRBJ2-5; D unclear. V was pared by 5 bases and J by 1 base, with 14 bases between. This CDR3 has 15 residues. Per germline, CDR1 SGHVS and CDR2 FNYEAQ. The DNA of the CDR3 is TGTGCCAGCAGCCTTGGACCATTCGGCCAAGAGACCCAGTACTTC. Protein: CASSLGPFGQETQYF.

This chain links TRBV5-6 with TRBJ2-5, with a weak D call TRBD1 (5 bases). The V and J ends lost 5 bases and 5 bases respectively, with 16 bases between them. The CDR3 extends over 14 amino acids. Germline lookup yields CDR1 SGHDT and CDR2 YYEEEE. The CDR3 sequence is CASRARGAFETQYF. Written as DNA, the CDR3 is TGTGCCAGCAGGGCCCGTGGGGCGTTTGAGACCCAGTACTTC.

The chain carries TRBV29-1 and TRBJ2-7; a possible D gene is TRBD2 (5 bases). The CDR3 is 13 residues long. The V end was cut by 5 bases, the J end by 2 bases, with 13 bases between. CDR1 SQVTM and CDR2 ANQGSEA come from the germline V gene. CDR3 DNA sequence: TGCAGCGTTAGTACGGGGTTGGCCTACGAGCAGTACTTC. Translated, it gives CSVSTGLAYEQYF.

The chain uses TRBV9 and TRBJ2-7; TRBD2 might be the D (6 bases). This CDR3 spans 16 amino acids. The V and J ends lost 4 bases and 0 bases respectively, with 17 bases between them. Germline CDR1 SGDLS, CDR2 YYNGEE. CDR3 nucleotide sequence: TGTGCCAGCAGCCCCACCTCGGGACTCCTCTCCTACGAGCAGTACTTC. Protein sequence: CASSPTSGLLSYEQYF.

V and J are TRBV29-1 and TRBJ2-7; TRBD1 matches 9 bases. The CDR3 sequence is 12 residues long. In germline, CDR1 is SQVTM, CDR2 ANQGSEA. V was pared by 6 bases and J by 5 bases, with 5 bases of the junction left unmatched. The CDR3 DNA sequence: TGCAGCGTGGCCGGGACAGGGCACGAGCAGTACTTC. This codes for CSVAGTGHEQYF.

CDR3 sequence reads: CASSTSGGADTQYF. CDR3 bases: TGTGCCAGCAGCACTAGCGGGGGAGCAGATACGCAGTATTTT. This sequence joins TRBV5-4 and TRBJ2-3; 11 nucleotides line up with TRBD2. Germline V gives CDR1 SGHNT, CDR2 YYREEE (reference sequence). The V segment lost 4 bases and the J segment 4 bases; nucleotides outside the gene matches: 2. This CDR3 has 14 amino acids.

The V call is TRBV6-1, the J call TRBJ1-6, with D hard to call. Trimming cost V 6 bases and J 0 bases, with 12 bases left between them. Germline V gene data show CDR1 as MNHNS and CDR2 as SASEGT. The CDR3 has 16 amino acids. CDR3: CASSEPVVSYNSPLHF. The CDR3 bases are TGTGCCAGCAGCGAACCCGTGGTCTCCTATAATTCACCCCTCCACTTT.

The V and J genes are TRBV11-3 and TRBJ2-1; D possibly corresponds to TRBD1 (5 bases). Germline V gene lookup returns CDR1 SGHNT and CDR2 YENEEA. The CDR3 is 16 residues long. V lost 0 bases and J lost 5, with 14 bases in between. The CDR3 nucleotides read TGTGCCAGCAGCTTAGATGGGGAAGGGGCTAACAATGAGCAGTTCTTC. This gives the protein CASSLDGEGANNEQFF.

The chain combines TRBV29-1 with TRBJ2-7, with D possibly TRBD2 on 7 matching bases. Germline V gene lookup returns CDR1 SQVTM and CDR2 ANQGSEA. The V end was cut by 0 bases, the J end by 4 bases, with 19 bases between. The CDR3 consists of 16 residues. DNA of the CDR3: TGCAGCGTTGAAGAAACAACGGGGGGCAGCGGATACGAGCAGTACTTC. Translating it yields CSVEETTGGSGYEQYF.